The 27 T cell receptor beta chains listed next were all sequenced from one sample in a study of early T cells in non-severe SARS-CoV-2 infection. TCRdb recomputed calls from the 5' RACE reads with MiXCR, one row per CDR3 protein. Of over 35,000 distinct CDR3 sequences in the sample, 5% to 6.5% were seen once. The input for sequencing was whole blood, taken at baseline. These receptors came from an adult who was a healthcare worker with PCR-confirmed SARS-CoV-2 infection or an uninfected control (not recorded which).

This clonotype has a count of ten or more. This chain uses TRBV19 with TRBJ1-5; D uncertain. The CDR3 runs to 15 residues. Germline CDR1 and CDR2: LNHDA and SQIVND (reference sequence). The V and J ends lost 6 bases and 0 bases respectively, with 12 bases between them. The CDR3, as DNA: TGTGCCAGTAGCTATCCGGGATATAGCAATCAGCCCCAGCATTTT. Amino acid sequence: CASSYPGYSNQPQHF.

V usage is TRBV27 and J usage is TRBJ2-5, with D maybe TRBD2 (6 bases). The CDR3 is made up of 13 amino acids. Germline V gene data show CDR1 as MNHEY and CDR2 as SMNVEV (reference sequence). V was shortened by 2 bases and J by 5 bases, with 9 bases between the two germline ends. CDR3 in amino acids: CASSLGGLETQYF. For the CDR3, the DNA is TGTGCCAGCAGTTTAGGAGGGCTGGAGACCCAGTACTTC.

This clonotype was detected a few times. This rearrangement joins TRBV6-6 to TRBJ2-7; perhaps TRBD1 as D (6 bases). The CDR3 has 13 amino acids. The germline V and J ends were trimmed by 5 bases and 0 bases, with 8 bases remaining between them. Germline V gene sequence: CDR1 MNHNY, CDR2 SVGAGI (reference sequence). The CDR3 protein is CASSRDISYEQYF. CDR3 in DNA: TGTGCCAGCAGTCGGGACATCTCCTACGAGCAGTACTTC.

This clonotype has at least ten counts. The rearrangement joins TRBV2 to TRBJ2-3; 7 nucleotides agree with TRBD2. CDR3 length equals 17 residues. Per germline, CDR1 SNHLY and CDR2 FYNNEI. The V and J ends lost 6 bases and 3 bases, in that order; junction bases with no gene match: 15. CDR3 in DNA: TGTGCCAGCAGAGCCCCTGCCGGGACTACGACAACAGATACGCAGTATTTT. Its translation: CASRAPAGTTTTDTQYF.

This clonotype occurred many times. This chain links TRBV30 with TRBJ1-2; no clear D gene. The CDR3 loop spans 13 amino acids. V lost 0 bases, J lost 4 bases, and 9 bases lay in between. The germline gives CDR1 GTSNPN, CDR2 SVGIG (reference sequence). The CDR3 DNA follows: TGTGCCTGGAGTGTAAACCGGCTCTATGGCTACACCTTC. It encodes CAWSVNRLYGYTF. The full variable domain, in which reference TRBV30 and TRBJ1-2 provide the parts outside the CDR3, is SQTIHQWPATLVQPVGSPLSLECTVEGTSNPNLYWYRQAAGRGLQLLFYSVGIGQISSEVPQNLSASRPQDRQFILSSKKLLLSDSGFYLCAWSVNRLYGYTFGSGTRLTVV.

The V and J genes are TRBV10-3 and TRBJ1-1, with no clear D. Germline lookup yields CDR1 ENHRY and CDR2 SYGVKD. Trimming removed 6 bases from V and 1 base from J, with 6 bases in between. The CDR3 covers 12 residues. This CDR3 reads CAIREANTEAFF. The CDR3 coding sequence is TGTGCCATCAGAGAAGCGAACACTGAAGCTTTCTTT.

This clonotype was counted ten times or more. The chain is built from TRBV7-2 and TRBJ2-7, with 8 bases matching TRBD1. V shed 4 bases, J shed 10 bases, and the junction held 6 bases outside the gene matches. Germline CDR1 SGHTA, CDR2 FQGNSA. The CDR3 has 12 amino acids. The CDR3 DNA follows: TGTGCCAGCAGCTCGCAGGGGGCGCGTCAGTACTTC. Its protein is CASSSQGARQYF.

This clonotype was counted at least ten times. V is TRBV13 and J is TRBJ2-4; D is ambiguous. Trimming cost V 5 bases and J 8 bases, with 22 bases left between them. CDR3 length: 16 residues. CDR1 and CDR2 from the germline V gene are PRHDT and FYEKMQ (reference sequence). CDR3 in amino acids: CASSNRMTATGDIQYF. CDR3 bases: TGTGCCAGCAGCAACAGAATGACCGCCACCGGCGACATTCAGTACTTC.

CDR3 in amino acids: CSARDPRETQYF. CDR3 in DNA: TGCAGTGCTAGAGATCCCAGAGAGACCCAGTACTTC. The J gene is TRBJ2-5, the V gene TRBV20-1; D gene uncertain. V lost 0 bases, J lost 4 bases, and 6 bases lay in between. The CDR3 has 12 amino acids. Germline CDR1 is DFQATT and CDR2 is SNEGSKA (reference sequence).

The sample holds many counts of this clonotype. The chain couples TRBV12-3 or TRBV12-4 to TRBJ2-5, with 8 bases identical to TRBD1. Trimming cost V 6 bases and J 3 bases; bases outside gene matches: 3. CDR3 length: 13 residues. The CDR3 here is CASSHRGEETQYF. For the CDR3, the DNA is TGTGCCAGCAGCCACAGGGGGGAAGAGACCCAGTACTTC.

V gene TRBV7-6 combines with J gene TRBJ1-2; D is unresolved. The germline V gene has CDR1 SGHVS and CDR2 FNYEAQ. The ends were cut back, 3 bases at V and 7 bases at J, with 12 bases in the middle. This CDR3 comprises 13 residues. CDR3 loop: CASSLSGSSGYTF. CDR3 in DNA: TGTGCCAGCAGCTTGAGCGGCAGTTCTGGCTACACCTTC.

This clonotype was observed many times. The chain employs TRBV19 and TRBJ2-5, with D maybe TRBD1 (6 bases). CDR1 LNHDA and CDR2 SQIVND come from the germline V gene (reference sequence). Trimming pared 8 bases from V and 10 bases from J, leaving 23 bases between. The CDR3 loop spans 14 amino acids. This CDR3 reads CASSLNAGTRDQYF. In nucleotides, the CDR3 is TGTGCCAGTTCGTTGAACGCAGGGACAAGAGACCAGTACTTC. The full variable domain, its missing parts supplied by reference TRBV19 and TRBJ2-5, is DGGITQSPKYLFRKEGQNVTLSCEQNLNHDAMYWYRQDPGQGLRLIYYSQIVNDFQKGDIAEGYSVSREKKESFPLTVTSAQKNPTAFYLCASSLNAGTRDQYFGPGTRLLVL.

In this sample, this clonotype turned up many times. CDR3 nucleotides: TGTGCCTGGACAGGGGGCCCCGAAGCTTTCTTT. Protein product: CAWTGGPEAFF. This chain joins TRBV30 and TRBJ1-1; 8 bases map to TRBD1. The V gene end was trimmed by 4 bases and the J gene end by 8 bases; junction bases not matched to a gene: 3. The germline CDR1 and CDR2 sequences are GTSNPN and SVGIG (reference sequence). There are 11 residues in the CDR3.

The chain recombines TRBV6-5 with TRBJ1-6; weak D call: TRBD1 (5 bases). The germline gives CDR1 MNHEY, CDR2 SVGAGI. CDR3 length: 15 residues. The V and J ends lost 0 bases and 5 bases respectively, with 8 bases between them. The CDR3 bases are TGTGCCAGCAGTTACTCGGGGGGGAATAATTCACCCCTCCACTTT. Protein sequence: CASSYSGGNNSPLHF.

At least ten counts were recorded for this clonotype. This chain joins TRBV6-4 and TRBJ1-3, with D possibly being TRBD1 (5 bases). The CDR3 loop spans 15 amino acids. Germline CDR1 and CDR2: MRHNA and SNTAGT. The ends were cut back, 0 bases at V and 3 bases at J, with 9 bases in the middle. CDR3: CASSDSGDGGNTIYF. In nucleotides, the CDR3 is TGTGCCAGCAGTGACTCGGGGGACGGTGGAAACACCATATATTTT.

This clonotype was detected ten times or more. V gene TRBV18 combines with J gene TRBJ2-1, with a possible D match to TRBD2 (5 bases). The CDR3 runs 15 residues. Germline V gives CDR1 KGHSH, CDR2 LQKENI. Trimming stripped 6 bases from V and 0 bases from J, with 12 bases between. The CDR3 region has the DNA TGTGCCAGCTCCCTCGGACTGAGCTCCTACAATGAGCAGTTCTTC. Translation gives CASSLGLSSYNEQFF.

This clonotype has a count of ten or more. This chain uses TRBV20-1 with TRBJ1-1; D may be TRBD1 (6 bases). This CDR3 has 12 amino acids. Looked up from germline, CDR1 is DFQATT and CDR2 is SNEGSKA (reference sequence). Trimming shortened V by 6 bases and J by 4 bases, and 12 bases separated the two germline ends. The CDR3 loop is CSADRTSTEAFF. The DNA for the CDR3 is TGCAGTGCCGACAGGACAAGCACTGAAGCTTTCTTT.

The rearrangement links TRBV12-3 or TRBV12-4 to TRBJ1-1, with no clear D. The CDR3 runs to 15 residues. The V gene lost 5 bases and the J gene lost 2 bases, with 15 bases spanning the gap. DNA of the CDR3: TGTGCCAGCAGTGGTCTGGGAAACTCAAACACTGAAGCTTTCTTT. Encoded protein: CASSGLGNSNTEAFF.

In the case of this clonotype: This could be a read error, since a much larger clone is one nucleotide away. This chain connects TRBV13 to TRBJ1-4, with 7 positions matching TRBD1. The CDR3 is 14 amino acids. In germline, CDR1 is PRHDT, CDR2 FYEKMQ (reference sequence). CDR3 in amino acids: CASSADRKNGKLFF. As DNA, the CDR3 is TGTGCCAGCAGCGCGGACAGGAAAAATGGAAAACTGTTTTTT.

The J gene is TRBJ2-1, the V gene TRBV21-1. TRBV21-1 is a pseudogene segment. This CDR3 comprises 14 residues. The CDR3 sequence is CASSKERQNSEQFF. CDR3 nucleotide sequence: TGTGCCAGCAGCAAAGAGAGGCAGAACAGTGAGCAGTTCTTC.

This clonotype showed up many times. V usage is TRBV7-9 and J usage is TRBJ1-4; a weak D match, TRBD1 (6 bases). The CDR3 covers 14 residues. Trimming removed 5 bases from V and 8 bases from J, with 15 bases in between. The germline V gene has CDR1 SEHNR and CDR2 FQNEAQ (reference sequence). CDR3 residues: CASSPTGMGEKLFF. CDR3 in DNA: TGTGCCAGCAGCCCCACAGGGATGGGCGAAAAACTGTTTTTT.

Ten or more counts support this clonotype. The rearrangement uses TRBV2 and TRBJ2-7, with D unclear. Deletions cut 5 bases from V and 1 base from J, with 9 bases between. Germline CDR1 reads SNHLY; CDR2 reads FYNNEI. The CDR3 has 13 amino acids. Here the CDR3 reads CASSSGLSYEQYF. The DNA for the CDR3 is TGTGCCAGCAGTTCCGGGTTGTCCTACGAGCAGTACTTC.

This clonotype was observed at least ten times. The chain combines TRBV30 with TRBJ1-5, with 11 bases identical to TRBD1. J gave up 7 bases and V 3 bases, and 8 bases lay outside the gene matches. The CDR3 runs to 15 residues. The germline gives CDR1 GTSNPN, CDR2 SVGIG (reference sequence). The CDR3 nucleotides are TGTGCCTGGAGCGCCCGGACAGGGGGCCGGCAGCCCCAGCATTTT. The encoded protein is CAWSARTGGRQPQHF.

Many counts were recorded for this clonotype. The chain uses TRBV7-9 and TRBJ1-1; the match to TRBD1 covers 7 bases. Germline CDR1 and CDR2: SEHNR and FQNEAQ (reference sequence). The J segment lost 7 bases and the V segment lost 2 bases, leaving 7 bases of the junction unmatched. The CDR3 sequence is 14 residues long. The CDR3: CASSLYTGADEAFF. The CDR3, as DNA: TGTGCCAGCAGCTTATACACAGGGGCTGATGAAGCTTTCTTT.

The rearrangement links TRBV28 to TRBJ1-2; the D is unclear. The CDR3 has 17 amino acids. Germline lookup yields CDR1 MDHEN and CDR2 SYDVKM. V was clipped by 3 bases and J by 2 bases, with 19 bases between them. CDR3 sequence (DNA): TGTGCCAGCAGTTTCCCCATGGCCTTCCTAGGGAACTATGGCTACACCTTC. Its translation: CASSFPMAFLGNYGYTF.

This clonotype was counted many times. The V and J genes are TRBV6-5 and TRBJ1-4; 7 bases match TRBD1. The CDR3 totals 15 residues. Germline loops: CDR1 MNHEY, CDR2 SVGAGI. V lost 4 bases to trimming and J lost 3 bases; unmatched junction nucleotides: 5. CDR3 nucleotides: TGTGCCAGCAGTTTGAACAGGGGAGCTAATGAAAAACTGTTTTTT. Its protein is CASSLNRGANEKLFF.

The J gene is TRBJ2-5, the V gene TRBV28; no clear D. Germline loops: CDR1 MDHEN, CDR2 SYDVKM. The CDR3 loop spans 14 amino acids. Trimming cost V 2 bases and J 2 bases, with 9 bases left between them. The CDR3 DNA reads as TGTGCCAGCAGTTTAAGACCCCTACAAGAGACCCAGTACTTC. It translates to CASSLRPLQETQYF. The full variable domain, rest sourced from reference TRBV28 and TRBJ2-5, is DVKVTQSSRYLVKRTGEKVFLECVQDMDHENMFWYRQDPGLGLRLIYFSYDVKMKEKGDIPEGYSVSREKKERFSLILESASTNQTSMYLCASSLRPLQETQYFGPGTRLLVL.